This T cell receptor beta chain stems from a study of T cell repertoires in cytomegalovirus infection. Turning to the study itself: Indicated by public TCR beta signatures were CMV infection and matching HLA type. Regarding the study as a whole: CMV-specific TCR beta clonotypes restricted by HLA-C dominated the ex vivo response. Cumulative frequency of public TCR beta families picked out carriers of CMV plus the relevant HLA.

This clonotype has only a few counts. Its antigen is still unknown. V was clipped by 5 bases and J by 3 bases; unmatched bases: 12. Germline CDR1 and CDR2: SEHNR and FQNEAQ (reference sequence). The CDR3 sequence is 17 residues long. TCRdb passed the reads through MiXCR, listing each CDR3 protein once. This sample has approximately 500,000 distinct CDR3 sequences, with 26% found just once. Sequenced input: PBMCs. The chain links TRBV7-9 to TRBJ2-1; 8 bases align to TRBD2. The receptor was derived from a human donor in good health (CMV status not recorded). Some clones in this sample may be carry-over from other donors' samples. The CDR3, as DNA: TGTGCCAGCAGCGGTATAAAGGGACTAGTACTCTACAATGAGCAGTTCTTC. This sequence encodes CASSGIKGLVLYNEQFF.